Below, 11 T cell receptor beta chains from the same sample are listed, as sequenced in a study of T cells after yellow fever vaccination. TCRdb re-analysed the 5' RACE reads in MiXCR, keeping a single row per CDR3 protein. The sample consists of about 300,000 distinct CDR3 sequences, 4% of them appearing once. The sequenced sample was PBMCs, obtained 5 days after the yellow fever booster vaccination. These TCRs come from a young man who received the YFV17D yellow fever vaccine.

This clonotype was observed many times. The chain joins TRBV2 to TRBJ2-7, with TRBD1 matching over 12 bases. In germline, CDR1 is SNHLY, CDR2 FYNNEI. The CDR3 contains 13 residues. Trimming at V came to 9 bases and at J to 7 bases, leaving 7 bases not matched to a gene. In DNA form, the CDR3 reads TGTGCCAGTTCCGGGACAGGGGGCGGGGAGCAGTACTTC. It codes for CASSGTGGGEQYF.

The table lists this clonotype with many counts. V gene TRBV20-1 combines with J gene TRBJ2-2; TRBD1 matches 7 bases. V trimming: 5 bases; J trimming: 5 bases; junction bases outside the gene matches: 14. Germline CDR1 reads DFQATT; CDR2 reads SNEGSKA (reference sequence). The CDR3 is 16 amino acids. The CDR3 region is CSARLQNRGRTGELFF. The CDR3 DNA reads as TGCAGTGCTCGCCTCCAGAACAGGGGTCGGACCGGGGAGCTGTTTTTT.

This chain uses TRBV2 with TRBJ1-4; TRBD1 matches 9 bases. J was trimmed by 15 bases and V by 8 bases; bases with no gene match: 7. This CDR3 contains 11 residues. Germline V lookup: CDR1 SNHLY, CDR2 FYNNEI. The CDR3 loop is CASGGTGKLFF. Here the CDR3 DNA reads TGTGCCAGCGGGGGGACAGGGAAATTGTTTTTT.

This clonotype was picked up a small number of times. The rearrangement links TRBV18 to TRBJ1-6; D remains ambiguous. The CDR3 has 15 amino acids. Germline-derived CDR1 and CDR2 are KGHSH and LQKENI. Trimming shortened V by 8 bases and J by 0 bases, and 11 bases separated the two germline ends. CDR3 DNA sequence: TGTGCCAGCAGAGTCCGGAGCTCCTATAATTCACCCCTCCACTTT. Its translation is CASRVRSSYNSPLHF. Variable domain in full (rest from reference TRBV18 and TRBJ1-6): NAGVMQNPRHLVRRRGQEARLRCSPMKGHSHVYWYRQLPEEGLKFMVYLQKENIIDESGMPKERFSAEFPKEGPSILRIQQVVRGDSAAYFCASRVRSSYNSPLHFGNGTRLTVT.

This clonotype was counted many times. V is TRBV7-9 and J is TRBJ1-6, with D perhaps TRBD1 (5 bases). From germline, CDR1 is SEHNR and CDR2 FQNEAQ (reference sequence). V was trimmed by 5 bases and J by 0 bases, leaving 8 bases between them. This CDR3 is 15 amino acids long. The CDR3 is CASSRGDSYNSPLHF. As DNA, the CDR3 is TGTGCCAGCAGCCGGGGGGACTCCTATAATTCACCCCTCCACTTT.

The rearrangement joins TRBV5-4 to TRBJ2-2; 13 bases align to TRBD2. V lost 4 bases, J lost 7 bases, and 4 bases stayed unmatched. The germline gives CDR1 SGHNT, CDR2 YYREEE (reference sequence). This CDR3 is built from 15 residues. The CDR3 loop is CASSPGLAGVGELFF. The CDR3 coding sequence is TGTGCCAGCAGCCCAGGACTAGCGGGGGTCGGGGAGCTGTTTTTT.

In its sample, this clonotype was seen many times. This sequence joins TRBV2 and TRBJ1-4; D remains ambiguous. The CDR3 is made up of 12 amino acids. Germline V gene data show CDR1 as SNHLY and CDR2 as FYNNEI. Trimming pared 0 bases from V and 11 bases from J, leaving 7 bases between. CDR3 residues: CASSEALGKLFF. The CDR3 nucleotides read TGTGCCAGCAGTGAAGCTCTAGGGAAACTGTTTTTT.

A few counts support this clonotype. This chain joins TRBV4-1 and TRBJ1-5; the match to TRBD1 covers 7 bases. The germline V gene encodes CDR1 MGHRA and CDR2 YSYEKL. Trimming took 1 base from V and 0 from J; bases not matched to a gene: 6. This CDR3 is 17 amino acids long. CDR3 loop: CASSQAGTAHSNQPQHF. For the CDR3, the DNA is TGCGCCAGCAGCCAAGCCGGGACAGCTCATAGCAATCAGCCCCAGCATTTT.

The rearrangement joins TRBV6-2 or TRBV6-3 to TRBJ2-7; tentatively, D is TRBD2 (5 bases). The CDR3 spans 14 residues. Germline V gene lookup returns CDR1 MNHEY and CDR2 SVGEGT. Trimming shortened V by 2 bases and J by 4 bases, and 12 bases separated the two germline ends. The CDR3 reads CASSYNRGGYEQYF. The CDR3 DNA reads TGTGCCAGCAGTTACAACAGAGGAGGATACGAGCAGTACTTC.

The genes are TRBV11-2 and TRBJ2-3; 9 bases map to TRBD1. V was clipped by 5 bases and J by 4 bases; unmatched bases: 13. CDR3 length equals 17 residues. Germline-derived CDR1 and CDR2 are SGHAT and FQNNGV. The CDR3 region has the DNA TGTGCCAGCAGCCAGGACAGGGGATTGATGGGGGCAGATACGCAGTATTTT. It yields the protein CASSQDRGLMGADTQYF.

This clonotype was detected ten times or more. The rearrangement links TRBV5-5 to TRBJ2-1, with TRBD2 identical over 13 bases. The length of the CDR3 is 15 residues. Germline CDR1 is SGHKS and CDR2 is YYEKEE (reference sequence). After removal of 3 bases from V and 7 bases from J, the junction contained 4 bases not matched to a gene. DNA for the CDR3: TGTGCCAGCAGCTCGGGACTAGCGGGGCATAATGAGCAGTTCTTC. It yields the protein CASSSGLAGHNEQFF.